This T cell receptor beta chain stems from a study of Ad26.COV2.S vaccination and SARS-CoV-2 variants. On the study more broadly: Donor was one of the participants in the Ad26.COV2.S arm of the COV1001 trial.

The length of the CDR3 is 15 residues. V gave up 6 bases and J gave up 3 bases, with 17 bases separating them. Germline lookup yields CDR1 SEHNR and CDR2 FQNEAQ (reference sequence). The data were produced by immunoSEQ multiplex PCR, yet TCRdb's version contains in-frame clones alone and is incomplete. The table lists about 330,000 clones, 85% to 90% of them singletons. Treatment meaning: roughly 20 received Ad26.COV2.S at low or high dose, single or two shots; about 5 received placebo; per-sample allocation not given. Sample collection was performed on day 63 after the first vaccine or placebo injection.

The chain is built from TRBV7-9 and TRBJ1-1, with a tentative D call TRBD1 (5 bases). The clonotype originates from a person aged 18-60 years who received the Ad26.COV2.S COVID-19 vaccine or a placebo. Sequences were derived from peripheral blood, sampled in a trial of Ad26.COV2.S vaccine versus placebo. The CDR3, as DNA: TGTGCCAGCAGGGTTATTAGGGGATGGGACACTGAAGCTTTCTTT. This translates into CASRVIRGWDTEAFF. Full variable domain (missing parts from reference TRBV7-9 and TRBJ1-1): DTGVSQNPRHKITKRGQNVTFRCDPISEHNRLYWYRQTLGQGPEFLTYFQNEAQLEKSRLLSDRFSAERPKGSFSTLEIQRTEQGDSAMYLCASRVIRGWDTEAFFGQGTRLTVV.